This TCR beta chain was found in a study of cytomegalovirus exposure and HLA in healthy donors. In the study overall: Of the donors genotyped, several hundred in all, about 82% fell in the Caucasian-associated ancestry cluster. Study-level points and caveats: With high specificity and sensitivity, the classifier reportedly diagnosed cytomegalovirus status. TCR beta sequences numbering some 17,000 were associated with HLA alleles at 0.05 false discovery rate in a later analysis. It has been reported that TCR beta sequences accurately predicted the HLA-A and HLA-B alleles of most subjects.

Primers included in the PCR were 60 Vbeta and 13 Jbeta primers. Only in-frame clones appear in the TCRdb table, and some are missing; sequencing was by immunoSEQ multiplex PCR. The sample yields 150,000 or so clones, roughly 73% seen once. Germline V gives CDR1 SGHKS, CDR2 YYEKEE (reference sequence). The CDR3 loop spans 14 amino acids. Germline trimming cut 3 bases from V and 5 bases from J; bases unmatched to any gene: 7. On this clone: Antigen unknown.

The clonotype was recovered from a woman younger than 30 in good health and CMV-seronegative. Input material: PBMCs. The chain joins TRBV5-5 to TRBJ1-1; TRBD1 matches at 7 bases. CDR3 coding DNA: TGTGCCAGCAGCTCACAGGGGATGGGGACTGAAGCTTTCTTT. Its translation: CASSSQGMGTEAFF.